This T cell receptor beta chain was captured by sequencing in a study of shared clonotypes between healthy human individuals. Positive CCR7 selection of CD45RO-negative cells yielded the naive CD8 cells, and terminally differentiated effector memory CD45RA+ cells were excluded. Assay runs were performed at deep level. This table comes from immunoSEQ multiplex PCR, and its TCRdb copy is limited to in-frame clones, with some not included. This repertoire shows over 800,000 clones, almost 95% found once; its top ten account for more than 20%. Germline V gene sequence: CDR1 LNHDA, CDR2 SQIVND (reference sequence). V shed 3 bases and J 0 bases; nucleotides not matched to a gene: 8. CDR3 length: 18 amino acids.

This sequence joins TRBV19 and TRBJ2-1, with 10 bases fitting TRBD2. The sample comprised naive CD8+ T cells sorted from blood. This receptor was identified in a man between 25 and 39 years old in good health. The CDR3 bases are TGTGCCAGTAGTATTCTCGGACTAGCGGTTAGCTCCTACAATGAGCAGTTCTTC. It specifies CASSILGLAVSSYNEQFF.